These 30 T cell receptor beta chains share one sample of origin, sequenced in a study of sequential checkpoint blockade in melanoma. Profiled with immunoSEQ multiplex PCR; TCRdb holds only in-frame clones, not every one. Among 8,000 or so clones, about 92% were seen once, and the ten largest hold over 12%. Documented treatment: randomized to nivolumab then ipilimumab (arm A) or the reverse (arm B). Source: CD8+ T cells sorted from blood (inferred from file names), taken from a patient given nivolumab and ipilimumab in sequence. These receptors came from a human donor with melanoma.

This chain uses TRBV14 with TRBJ2-7; no firm D call. The CDR3 length is 12 residues. V was shortened by 3 bases and J by 0 bases, with 3 bases between the two germline ends. CDR1 and CDR2 from the germline V gene are SGHDN and FVKESK. This CDR3 is CASSQYSYEQYF. The DNA of the CDR3 is TGTGCCAGCAGCCAGTACTCCTACGAGCAGTACTTC.

CDR3 DNA: TGTGCCAGCGGAGACAGGGGGCTGTACGAGCAGTACTTC. Amino acids: CASGDRGLYEQYF. The chain carries TRBV28 and TRBJ2-7; 10 nucleotides agree with TRBD1. Looked up from germline, CDR1 is MDHEN and CDR2 is SYDVKM. This CDR3 has 13 amino acids. V dropped 8 bases and J dropped 4; count of bases not matched to a gene: 5.

The chain combines TRBV5-6 with TRBJ2-7, with 8 bases identical to TRBD1. J was trimmed by 4 bases and V by 4 bases; bases with no gene match: 7. The length of the CDR3 is 14 residues. Germline CDR1 SGHDT, CDR2 YYEEEE. The CDR3 bases are TGTGCCAGCAGCACCGGGACAGGAGTTTACGAGCAGTACTTC. Its translation: CASSTGTGVYEQYF.

The CDR3 spells CASSLTRASGGYEQYF. The CDR3 coding sequence is TGTGCCAGTAGCCTCACCCGGGCTAGCGGGGGCTACGAGCAGTACTTC. The chain couples TRBV19 to TRBJ2-7, with TRBD2 identical over 10 bases. CDR1 and CDR2 from the germline V gene are LNHDA and SQIVND (reference sequence). CDR3 length: 16 amino acids. Losses at the gene ends were 6 bases for V and 3 bases for J; bases not matched to a gene: 11.

The rearrangement links TRBV19 to TRBJ2-3, with 9 bases fitting TRBD2. The CDR3 is made up of 15 amino acids. The germline V gene encodes CDR1 LNHDA and CDR2 SQIVND (reference sequence). V gave up 3 bases and J gave up 3 bases; unmatched junction bases: 4. The CDR3 loop reads CASSMGGRGTDTQYF. The CDR3 DNA follows: TGTGCCAGTAGTATGGGCGGGAGGGGAACAGATACGCAGTATTTT.

CDR3 region: CATSFMGQTEAFF. In nucleotides, the CDR3 is TGTGCCACCAGCTTTATGGGGCAGACTGAAGCTTTCTTT. The chain links TRBV15 to TRBJ1-1; possible D gene TRBD1, 5 bases. The CDR3 spans 13 residues. Germline V gene lookup returns CDR1 LNHNV and CDR2 YYDKDF (reference sequence). Trimming shortened V by 5 bases and J by 5 bases, and 12 bases separated the two germline ends.

The chain has TRBV2 and TRBJ2-2; 10 bases align to TRBD1. This CDR3 has 18 amino acids. Germline loops: CDR1 SNHLY, CDR2 FYNNEI. Trimming at V came to 5 bases and at J to 6 bases, leaving 15 bases not matched to a gene. The CDR3, as DNA: TGTGCCAGCAGTCGCTCGGGACAGGGGCCTACCCGCCCCGGGGAGCTGTTTTTT. Translation gives CASSRSGQGPTRPGELFF.

The chain uses TRBV6-5 and TRBJ1-2; possibly TRBD1 for D (5 bases). Trimming cost V 6 bases and J 4 bases, with 12 bases left between them. In germline, CDR1 is MNHEY, CDR2 SVGAGI. The CDR3 sequence is 13 residues long. CDR3 nucleotide sequence: TGTGCCAGCAGCCCGGGCGGGGCCTATGGCTACACCTTC. Amino acid sequence: CASSPGGAYGYTF.

The chain recombines TRBV27 with TRBJ2-7, with a tentative D call TRBD2 (5 bases). Germline V gene lookup returns CDR1 MNHEY and CDR2 SMNVEV (reference sequence). The CDR3 consists of 14 residues. Deletions cut 4 bases from V and 4 bases from J, with 14 bases between. The DNA of the CDR3 is TGTGCCAGCAGTTCAATCGGACTTACATACGAGCAGTACTTC. Protein sequence: CASSSIGLTYEQYF.

The rearrangement links TRBV6-5 to TRBJ1-2, with D possibly TRBD1 on 5 matching bases. Trimming pared 2 bases from V and 2 bases from J, leaving 9 bases between. CDR1 MNHEY and CDR2 SVGAGI come from the germline V gene. The CDR3 loop spans 14 amino acids. The CDR3 DNA reads TGTGCCAGCAGTTACAGGGGTCAAAACTATGGCTACACCTTC. The encoded protein is CASSYRGQNYGYTF.

The V gene is TRBV7-9, the J gene TRBJ1-5, with 8 positions matching TRBD1. In germline, CDR1 is SEHNR, CDR2 FQNEAQ (reference sequence). This CDR3 has 16 amino acids. V lost 5 bases, J lost 5 bases, and 11 bases stayed unmatched. This CDR3 is CASSLTGDGYYQPQHF. In DNA, the CDR3 is TGTGCCAGCAGCCTGACAGGGGACGGGTATTATCAGCCCCAGCATTTT.

The chain joins TRBV30 to TRBJ1-1; TRBD1 might be the D (6 bases). The CDR3 sequence is 12 residues long. V lost 3 bases and J lost 6, with 11 bases in between. Germline V CDR1 and CDR2: GTSNPN, SVGIG (reference sequence). The CDR3 reads CAWSPGQSEAFF. The CDR3 nucleotides are TGTGCCTGGAGCCCGGGACAATCTGAAGCTTTCTTT.

The CDR3: CASRPGGGSSEAFF. The DNA for the CDR3 is TGTGCCAGCAGACCCGGGGGGGGGAGCTCTGAAGCTTTCTTT. V gene TRBV28 combines with J gene TRBJ1-1, with D perhaps matching TRBD1 (5 bases). V lost 6 bases and J 6 bases, leaving 17 bases between the germline ends. CDR1 is MDHEN and CDR2 is SYDVKM in the germline V gene. The CDR3 length is 14 residues.

The chain recombines TRBV28 with TRBJ1-1, with D hard to call. Germline CDR1 and CDR2: MDHEN and SYDVKM. The CDR3 totals 15 residues. V was clipped by 6 bases and J by 5 bases, with 19 bases between them. The CDR3 loop reads CASSPTIIGRTEAFF. The CDR3 DNA is TGTGCCAGCAGCCCAACTATAATTGGGAGGACTGAAGCTTTCTTT.

The V and J genes are TRBV4-2 and TRBJ1-2; TRBD1 might be the D (5 bases). The CDR3 runs to 15 residues. Per germline, CDR1 LGHNA and CDR2 YNFKEQ. Trimming removed 2 bases at V and 8 bases at J, with 18 bases between. For the CDR3, the DNA is TGTGCCAGCAGCCAACTAACCTCAGGGCGGGGCGGCTACACCTTC. Translating gives CASSQLTSGRGGYTF.

This clone is large (0.1 to 1%) in the sample. The V call is TRBV27, the J call TRBJ1-1, with 9 bases matching TRBD1. In germline, CDR1 is MNHEY, CDR2 SMNVEV (reference sequence). This CDR3 is 14 amino acids long. Losses at the gene ends were 7 bases for V and 4 bases for J; bases not matched to a gene: 7. CDR3 in amino acids: CASTRGQGGTEAFF. CDR3 DNA sequence: TGTGCCAGCACCCGGGGACAGGGAGGCACTGAAGCTTTCTTT.

In DNA form, the CDR3 reads TGTGCCAGCAGCAAGGGGACTGACAGGGAGATAACTAATGAAAAACTGTTTTTT. Protein sequence: CASSKGTDREITNEKLFF. This chain links TRBV21-1 with TRBJ1-4; TRBD1 is taken as the D call from the table, unchecked against the DNA. TRBV21-1 is designated a pseudogene. CDR3 length: 18 residues.

The rearrangement uses TRBV30 and TRBJ1-3, with D possibly matching TRBD1 (6 bases). CDR1 and CDR2 from the germline V gene are GTSNPN and SVGIG (reference sequence). This CDR3 has 14 residues. Trimming removed 5 bases from V and 0 bases from J, with 11 bases in between. The CDR3 DNA sequence: TGTGCCTGGTTCGGACAGTCCTCTGGAAACACCATATATTTT. This translates into CAWFGQSSGNTIYF.

This clone has just a few counts. This sequence joins TRBV7-9 and TRBJ2-7, with 8 positions matching TRBD2. The germline V gene has CDR1 SEHNR and CDR2 FQNEAQ (reference sequence). The CDR3 has 13 amino acids. The trim removed 4 bases at V and 7 bases at J, leaving 6 bases unmatched. Here the CDR3 DNA reads TGTGCCAGCAGCTCTGGACTAGCCAAGGAGCAGTACTTC. It yields the protein CASSSGLAKEQYF.

The chain recombines TRBV5-4 with TRBJ1-5; 8 nucleotides agree with TRBD1. Germline CDR1 and CDR2: SGHNT and YYREEE (reference sequence). V shed 2 bases and J 5 bases; nucleotides not matched to a gene: 3. The length of the CDR3 is 14 residues. This CDR3 is CASSFGQGDQPQHF. The DNA for the CDR3 is TGTGCCAGCAGCTTCGGACAGGGCGATCAGCCCCAGCATTTT.

The CDR3 DNA reads as TGTGCCAGCAGGGACTACTCCTACGAGCAGTACTTC. This encodes CASRDYSYEQYF. The J gene is TRBJ2-7, the V gene TRBV25-1; D perhaps matches TRBD2 (6 bases). CDR3 length: 12 residues. The germline gives CDR1 MGHDK, CDR2 SYGVNS. Trimming pared 6 bases from V and 0 bases from J, leaving 6 bases between.

The gene calls are TRBV7-9 and TRBJ1-2, with D possibly TRBD1 on 5 matching bases. The CDR3 spans 12 residues. The ends were cut back, 5 bases at V and 11 bases at J, with 15 bases in the middle. The germline V gene has CDR1 SEHNR and CDR2 FQNEAQ (reference sequence). CDR3 sequence: CASSRDSARYTF. The CDR3 bases are TGTGCCAGCAGCAGAGACAGCGCCCGGTACACCTTC.

The rearrangement links TRBV15 to TRBJ2-7, with a possible D match to TRBD2 (5 bases). The length of the CDR3 is 14 residues. From germline, CDR1 is LNHNV and CDR2 YYDKDF (reference sequence). The germline V and J ends were trimmed by 6 bases and 1 base, with 13 bases remaining between them. CDR3 amino acids: CATRSGEESYEQYF. The DNA of the CDR3 is TGTGCCACCAGGAGCGGAGAGGAGTCCTACGAGCAGTACTTC.

This clone was seen once. This sequence joins TRBV5-4 and TRBJ1-1, with no clear D. The CDR3 is 12 residues long. From germline, CDR1 is SGHNT and CDR2 YYREEE (reference sequence). The V end lost 4 bases, the J end lost 2 bases, and 6 bases lay between the germline ends. The CDR3 region has the DNA TGTGCCAGCAGCCCAGGAAACACTGAAGCTTTCTTT. This sequence encodes CASSPGNTEAFF.

The CDR3 sequence is CASSLSPGTRYTF. The CDR3 bases are TGTGCCAGCAGTTTATCGCCCGGGACTCGTTACACCTTC. The rearrangement uses TRBV27 and TRBJ1-2, with D perhaps matching TRBD1 (5 bases). Per germline, CDR1 MNHEY and CDR2 SMNVEV (reference sequence). V lost 0 bases and J lost 11, with 13 bases in between. The CDR3 length is 13 residues.

CDR3 loop: CASSLDTDSSYEQYF. CDR3 DNA: TGTGCCAGCAGCTTAGATACCGACAGCTCCTACGAGCAGTACTTC. This chain connects TRBV7-9 to TRBJ2-7; D may be TRBD1 (5 bases). Trimming took 1 base from V and 0 from J, leaving 10 bases between them. Germline V CDR1 and CDR2: SEHNR, FQNEAQ (reference sequence). The CDR3 runs to 15 residues.

Here the CDR3 reads CASSLPPLGLAGAYEQYF. The CDR3 coding sequence is TGTGCCAGCAGCTTACCGCCCCTCGGACTAGCGGGAGCCTACGAGCAGTACTTC. V and J are TRBV7-6 and TRBJ2-7, with TRBD2 matching over 13 bases. The germline V gene has CDR1 SGHVS and CDR2 FNYEAQ. CDR3 length: 18 residues. Losses at the gene ends were 2 bases for V and 2 bases for J; bases not matched to a gene: 9.

J is TRBJ2-7 and V is TRBV27; 8 nucleotides match TRBD1. Looked up from germline, CDR1 is MNHEY and CDR2 is SMNVEV (reference sequence). The CDR3 is 15 residues long. V dropped 4 bases and J dropped 2; count of bases not matched to a gene: 7. The CDR3 region is CASSSPGQATYEQYF. The CDR3 nucleotides are TGTGCCAGCAGTTCCCCGGGACAGGCTACCTACGAGCAGTACTTC.

This chain connects TRBV27 to TRBJ1-5; 9 bases agree with TRBD1. V gave up 1 base and J gave up 3 bases; unmatched junction bases: 4. This CDR3 is 16 amino acids long. The germline V gene encodes CDR1 MNHEY and CDR2 SMNVEV (reference sequence). The DNA for the CDR3 is TGTGCCAGCAGTTTATATGGGACAGGGAACAATCAGCCCCAGCATTTT. It translates to CASSLYGTGNNQPQHF.

This chain joins TRBV19 and TRBJ1-1, with D possibly being TRBD1 (5 bases). V shed 5 bases and J shed 2 bases, with 9 bases lying between them. This CDR3 has 13 amino acids. From germline, CDR1 is LNHDA and CDR2 SQIVND (reference sequence). CDR3 sequence (DNA): TGTGCCAGTAGTCTGCAGGGAAACACTGAAGCTTTCTTT. It codes for CASSLQGNTEAFF.